Listed below are T cell receptor beta chains from one sample, sequenced in a study of T cells after yellow fever vaccination. TCRdb fed the 5' RACE reads into MiXCR, producing one record per CDR3 protein. The sample gives about 580,000 distinct CDR3 sequences, 17% of which show up once; 17% is in the top ten. Sample: PBMCs, taken about 5 days after the first yellow fever vaccination. Every receptor here comes from a man aged 18 to 29 who received the YFV17D yellow fever vaccine. Both conserved end residues are part of each CDR3. Each record gives: CDR3 DNA, CDR3 protein, clone size, J gene, D gene, V gene. The D gene is left open where the match is weak. Part of the rows lack a size; the others show once, few, many or a class for expanded clones.

CDR3nt: TGCGCCAGCAGCTTGGCCTTAGGGACAATCACCGGGGAGCTGTTTTTT; CDR3aa: CASSLALGTITGELFF; abundance: many; j_gene: TRBJ2-2; d_gene: .; v_gene: TRBV5-1
CDR3nt: TGTGCCATCACCCCTCGTGGTGGGGGCCAGGAGACCCAGTACTTC; CDR3aa: CAITPRGGGQETQYF; abundance: .; j_gene: TRBJ2-5; d_gene: .; v_gene: TRBV10-3
CDR3nt: TGTGCCAGCAGCCAAAAAAACAGGGGGGTGCGGGGCTACACCTTC; CDR3aa: CASSQKNRGVRGYTF; abundance: few; j_gene: TRBJ1-2; d_gene: TRBD1; v_gene: TRBV4-2
CDR3nt: TGTGCCAGCAGCAAGGCAGACAGACCTTCCTACGAGCAGTACTTC; CDR3aa: CASSKADRPSYEQYF; abundance: .; j_gene: TRBJ2-7; d_gene: .; v_gene: TRBV7-9
CDR3nt: TGTGCCAGTCGGGGACTAGCGGGGGGGCCAGTTACAGATACGCAGTATTTT; CDR3aa: CASRGLAGGPVTDTQYF; abundance: few; j_gene: TRBJ2-3; d_gene: TRBD2; v_gene: TRBV27
CDR3nt: TGTGCCAGCAGCCAAGTAATCGGGGCTGAAGCTTTCTTT; CDR3aa: CASSQVIGAEAFF; abundance: .; j_gene: TRBJ1-1; d_gene: .; v_gene: TRBV4-2
CDR3nt: TGTGCCAGCAGTGAGGGATTGAACACTGAAGCTTTCTTT; CDR3aa: CASSEGLNTEAFF; abundance: .; j_gene: TRBJ1-1; d_gene: .; v_gene: TRBV6-4
CDR3nt: TGTGCCAGCAGCAACCATAACAGGCATAATGAAAAACTGTTTTTT; CDR3aa: CASSNHNRHNEKLFF; abundance: .; j_gene: TRBJ1-4; d_gene: .; v_gene: TRBV21-1
CDR3nt: TGTGCCAGCAGCGTAGATGGGACAGTCAATGAAAAACTGTTTTTT; CDR3aa: CASSVDGTVNEKLFF; abundance: many; j_gene: TRBJ1-4; d_gene: TRBD1; v_gene: TRBV9
CDR3nt: TGTGCCAGCAGTTGGTTGAACACTGAAGCTTTCTTT; CDR3aa: CASSWLNTEAFF; abundance: many; j_gene: TRBJ1-1; d_gene: .; v_gene: TRBV12-3/TRBV12-4
CDR3nt: TGTGCCAGCAGTGAATATCAAGATACGCAGTATTTT; CDR3aa: CASSEYQDTQYF; abundance: few; j_gene: TRBJ2-3; d_gene: .; v_gene: TRBV6-1
CDR3nt: TGTGCCAGCAGCCCCCGGACAGGGGAGTTTATGAACACTGAAGCTTTCTTT; CDR3aa: CASSPRTGEFMNTEAFF; abundance: few; j_gene: TRBJ1-1; d_gene: TRBD1; v_gene: TRBV14
CDR3nt: TGCGCCAGCAGCCAAGACGGAGCAGGAAATTCACCCCTCCACTTT; CDR3aa: CASSQDGAGNSPLHF; abundance: .; j_gene: TRBJ1-6; d_gene: .; v_gene: TRBV4-3
CDR3nt: TGTGCTAGTGGGCGGGGGGCAGATACGCAGTATTTT; CDR3aa: CASGRGADTQYF; abundance: .; j_gene: TRBJ2-3; d_gene: TRBD2; v_gene: TRBV12-5
CDR3nt: TGTGCCAGCAGTTACTCGACAACGAACACCGGGGAGCTGTTTTTT; CDR3aa: CASSYSTTNTGELFF; abundance: .; j_gene: TRBJ2-2; d_gene: .; v_gene: TRBV6-5
CDR3nt: TGTGCCAGCAGTTTCCGGCCGATTGAGTCACCCCTCCACTTT; CDR3aa: CASSFRPIESPLHF; abundance: many; j_gene: TRBJ1-6; d_gene: .; v_gene: TRBV27
CDR3nt: TGTGCCAGCAGTTCTAAGGGGCGCGGAAACACCATATATTTT; CDR3aa: CASSSKGRGNTIYF; abundance: .; j_gene: TRBJ1-3; d_gene: .; v_gene: TRBV6-5
CDR3nt: TGCAGCGTTGAAGATCCGAGCGGGAAGGGGGTTTACGAGCAGTACTTC; CDR3aa: CSVEDPSGKGVYEQYF; abundance: .; j_gene: TRBJ2-7; d_gene: .; v_gene: TRBV29-1
CDR3nt: TGCAGCGCCCGAATCGGGGTGGAGGGCTACACCTTC; CDR3aa: CSARIGVEGYTF; abundance: few; j_gene: TRBJ1-2; d_gene: .; v_gene: TRBV29-1
CDR3nt: TGTGCCAGCAGCCAAACAGGACTTGGATCACCCCTCCACTTT; CDR3aa: CASSQTGLGSPLHF; abundance: .; j_gene: TRBJ1-6; d_gene: .; v_gene: TRBV9
CDR3nt: TGTGCCAGCAGTTATATCGCTGAAGCTTTCTTT; CDR3aa: CASSYIAEAFF; abundance: .; j_gene: TRBJ1-1; d_gene: .; v_gene: TRBV6-6
CDR3nt: TGTGCCAGCAGTGACCCTCAGAACGGCTATGGCTACACCTTC; CDR3aa: CASSDPQNGYGYTF; abundance: .; j_gene: TRBJ1-2; d_gene: .; v_gene: TRBV6-4
CDR3nt: TGTGCCCTTTACAGAGCTAACTATGGCTACACCTTC; CDR3aa: CALYRANYGYTF; abundance: few; j_gene: TRBJ1-2; d_gene: .; v_gene: TRBV6-5
CDR3nt: TGTGCCAGCGGGGACAGGGGAAATCAGCCCCAGCATTTT; CDR3aa: CASGDRGNQPQHF; abundance: .; j_gene: TRBJ1-5; d_gene: TRBD1; v_gene: TRBV12-3/TRBV12-4
CDR3nt: TGCAGCGTCGTTTGGGACTACGAGCAGTACTTC; CDR3aa: CSVVWDYEQYF; abundance: many; j_gene: TRBJ2-7; d_gene: .; v_gene: TRBV29-1
CDR3nt: TGCAGCGTTGAAGTACCGGCGGGGGGGAGGTACGAGCAGTACTTC; CDR3aa: CSVEVPAGGRYEQYF; abundance: .; j_gene: TRBJ2-7; d_gene: TRBD2; v_gene: TRBV29-1
CDR3nt: TGTGCCAGCAGGGTGGGACAGCGAGCTTACAATGAGCAGTTCTTC; CDR3aa: CASRVGQRAYNEQFF; abundance: .; j_gene: TRBJ2-1; d_gene: TRBD1; v_gene: TRBV6-1
CDR3nt: TGTGCCAGCAGACCGGGGGCGGCGGGCAATCAGCCCCAGCATTTT; CDR3aa: CASRPGAAGNQPQHF; abundance: many; j_gene: TRBJ1-5; d_gene: .; v_gene: TRBV7-2
CDR3nt: TGTGCCAGCAGTTTAGATTACACCTACAATGAGCAGTTCTTC; CDR3aa: CASSLDYTYNEQFF; abundance: many; j_gene: TRBJ2-1; d_gene: .; v_gene: TRBV12-3/TRBV12-4
CDR3nt: TGCGCCAGCAGCCCGGAGCCAGGGGGAAAGTACGAGCAGTACTTC; CDR3aa: CASSPEPGGKYEQYF; abundance: .; j_gene: TRBJ2-7; d_gene: TRBD1; v_gene: TRBV5-1
CDR3nt: TGTGCCAGCAGCCCTCCAGCGGGGGAAAAAGAGACCCAGTACTTC; CDR3aa: CASSPPAGEKETQYF; abundance: many; j_gene: TRBJ2-5; d_gene: TRBD2; v_gene: TRBV4-2
CDR3nt: TGTGCCAGCAGCAATGGTAGACTGAGCGGGGAGCTGTTTTTT; CDR3aa: CASSNGRLSGELFF; abundance: .; j_gene: TRBJ2-2; d_gene: .; v_gene: TRBV21-1
CDR3nt: TGTGCCAGCAGTTACATGAGGGACAGGGTCAACTATGGCTACACCTTC; CDR3aa: CASSYMRDRVNYGYTF; abundance: .; j_gene: TRBJ1-2; d_gene: TRBD1; v_gene: TRBV6-5
CDR3nt: TGTGCCAGCTCACCATTGGCTACGGTGGCTGGGGCCAACGTCCTGACTTTC; CDR3aa: CASSPLATVAGANVLTF; abundance: .; j_gene: TRBJ2-6; d_gene: .; v_gene: TRBV18
CDR3nt: TGTGCCAGCAGCGGACGGGTGGATTCACCCCTCCACTTT; CDR3aa: CASSGRVDSPLHF; abundance: many; j_gene: TRBJ1-6; d_gene: .; v_gene: TRBV12-3/TRBV12-4
CDR3nt: TGTGCCACCAGTGATTTGCCAGGGAGACTCACAGATACGCAGTATTTT; CDR3aa: CATSDLPGRLTDTQYF; abundance: few; j_gene: TRBJ2-3; d_gene: .; v_gene: TRBV24-1